Listed below are T cell receptor beta chains from one sample, sequenced in a study of cytomegalovirus exposure and HLA in healthy donors. Assay used: immunoSEQ multiplex PCR; TCRdb lists only in-frame clones, some missing. The sample consists of 160,000 or so clones, 80% of them appearing once. The sample taken for sequencing was PBMCs. These receptor sequences come from a man between 18 and 29 years old in good health and CMV-seropositive. Each CDR3 is given with its conserved first and last residue. A D gene is named only where the DNA matches it firmly. A row's size may be missing; if present it is once, few, many or a size class.

V gene	D gene	J gene	clone size	CDR3 DNA	CDR3 protein
TRBV11-2	-	TRBJ2-4	-	TGTGCCAGCGGCCCCGTGGCCAAAAACATTCAGTACTTC	CASGPVAKNIQYF
TRBV28	-	TRBJ2-3	-	TGTGCCAGCCTGACGGGGGTAGATACGCAGTATTTT	CASLTGVDTQYF
TRBV10-3	-	TRBJ1-1	once	TGTGCCATCAGTGCGAACGGGAGGGCCGAAGCTTTCTTT	CAISANGRAEAFF
TRBV15	-	TRBJ2-7	once	TGTGCCACCAGCACAGGGGTTGTCCACGAGCAGTACTTC	CATSTGVVHEQYF
TRBV11-2	-	TRBJ2-7	-	TGTGCCAGCAGCCCCCTGGGACTCGAGCAGTACTTC	CASSPLGLEQYF
TRBV4-1	TRBD2	TRBJ2-7	-	TGCGCCAGCAGCCAAGATCCCGGGACTAGGGGCGAGCAGTACTTC	CASSQDPGTRGEQYF
TRBV5-6	TRBD2	TRBJ2-2	-	TGTGCCAGCAGCTTCGGACTAGCGGGAGGGATGGACACCGGGGAGCTGTTTTTT	CASSFGLAGGMDTGELFF
TRBV20-1	-	TRBJ2-1	once	TGCAGTGCTAGACAGTACAATGAGCAGTTCTTC	CSARQYNEQFF
TRBV6-6	-	TRBJ1-2	-	TGTGCCAGCAGTTACTCGATACAGGGTACGGGCTACACCTTC	CASSYSIQGTGYTF
TRBV27	-	TRBJ1-1	-	TGTGCCAGCAGTTTAGATTCGGAGTCCTTGAACACTGAAGCTTTCTTT	CASSLDSESLNTEAFF
TRBV19	-	TRBJ2-3	-	TGTGCCAGTCTTTCAGGGCCCCAGGATACGCAGTATTTT	CASLSGPQDTQYF
TRBV9	TRBD1	TRBJ2-1	once	TGTGCCAGCAGCGTAGAAAGATCAGGGGGCTTGTCCTACAATGAGCAGTTCTTC	CASSVERSGGLSYNEQFF
TRBV6-4	-	TRBJ2-5	-	TGTGCCAGCAGTGAACGGGACTCTTGTCAAGGGACCCAGTACTTC	CASSERDSCQGTQYF
TRBV7-6	TRBD2	TRBJ2-1	-	TGTGCCAGCAGCCCGAATACACAGGGACTAGCGGAGTACAATGAGCAGTTCTTC	CASSPNTQGLAEYNEQFF
TRBV19	TRBD1	TRBJ1-5	-	TGTGCCAGTATGACGGGACAGCATTATAGCAATCAGCCCCAGCATTTT	CASMTGQHYSNQPQHF
TRBV6-5	-	TRBJ2-7	-	TGTGCCAGCTTAGACAGCCAGAGCTCCTACGAGCAGTACTTC	CASLDSQSSYEQYF
TRBV7-2	TRBD1	TRBJ1-3	-	TGTGCCAGCAGCTCCCGGACAGGGGGGAACACCATATATTTT	CASSSRTGGNTIYF
TRBV5-4	TRBD1	TRBJ1-3	-	TGTGCCAGCAGCTCGGACAGGGGCCGCAACACCATATATTTT	CASSSDRGRNTIYF
TRBV6-5	-	TRBJ2-5	-	TGTGCCAGCAGTTACTCGGGGGGGACCCAGTACTTC	CASSYSGGTQYF
TRBV4-1	-	TRBJ2-2	few	TGCGCCAGCAGCCCCACTCAGCTAGTGGGGGGTCCCGGGGAGCTGTTTTTT	CASSPTQLVGGPGELFF
TRBV29-1	-	TRBJ1-1	few	TGCAGCGTTGAACTGGTAGAGGGCTTGGACACTGAAGCTTTCTTT	CSVELVEGLDTEAFF
TRBV7-9	-	TRBJ1-5	-	TGTGCCAGCAGCCTAGACAATAATAGCAATCAGCCCCAGCATTTT	CASSLDNNSNQPQHF
TRBV2	-	TRBJ1-1	-	TGTGCCAGCAGTGAACCCACGGGACTGAGCAAGATAGAAATGATGAACACTGAAGCTTTCTTT	CASSEPTGLSKIEMMNTEAFF